These 11 T cell receptor beta chains share one sample of origin, sequenced in a study of T cell repertoires in cytomegalovirus infection. TCRdb re-called the reads through MiXCR, storing one row per CDR3 protein. Among about 830,000 distinct CDR3 sequences listed, over 25% were seen once. These receptors' targets are unknown. The sample here was cultured CD8+ T cells from PBMCs, taken from culture after CMV antigen stimulation. The receptors come from a human donor in good health (CMV status not recorded). Some clones in this sample may be carry-over from other donors' samples.

This clonotype was seen a handful of times. This sequence joins TRBV4-1 and TRBJ1-1, with TRBD1 identical over 8 bases. V shed 4 bases and J 6 bases; nucleotides not matched to a gene: 4. The CDR3 is 13 amino acids. CDR1 and CDR2 (germline): MGHRA, YSYEKL. Here the CDR3 DNA reads TGCGCCAGCAGCCTGACAGGGGTGTCTGAAGCTTTCTTT. It codes for CASSLTGVSEAFF.

Many counts were recorded for this clonotype. The CDR3, as DNA: TGTGCCAGCAGCTTAGACGGGACAGGGTTCACCGGGGAGCTGTTTTTT. It yields the protein CASSLDGTGFTGELFF. This chain uses TRBV7-2 with TRBJ2-2; 9 nucleotides match TRBD1. The CDR3 sequence is 16 residues long. Germline CDR1 reads SGHTA; CDR2 reads FQGNSA. V was pared by 1 base and J by 4 bases, with 4 bases of the junction left unmatched.

Concerning this clonotype itself: A much larger clone lies a single base off, so this may be a read error. The CDR3 loop is CTTSGDLYNEQFF. The CDR3 DNA sequence: TGTACCACCAGTGGGGACCTCTACAATGAGCAGTTCTTC. This chain joins TRBV24-1 and TRBJ2-1; TRBD1 or TRBD2 may be the D gene (5 bases each). The CDR3 has 13 amino acids. Germline assignment: CDR1 KGHDR and CDR2 SFDVKD.

The chain carries TRBV4-1 and TRBJ1-1, with D unresolved. This CDR3 is 17 amino acids long. The germline CDR1 and CDR2 sequences are MGHRA and YSYEKL. V lost 1 base and J 4 bases, leaving 19 bases between the germline ends. DNA of the CDR3: TGCGCCAGCAGCCAAGTACCCGAAGGGAGTTTGAGCACTGAAGCTTTCTTT. Its translation is CASSQVPEGSLSTEAFF.

In the case of this clonotype: At one of its ends the junction is not consistent with the germline gene, which may arise from a read error. The chain recombines TRBV7-7 with TRBJ2-4; D might be TRBD1 (5 bases). Germline CDR1 SSHAT, CDR2 FNYEAQ (reference sequence). This CDR3 comprises 12 residues. The CDR3 DNA follows: TGTGCTAGCAGCTTACAAGGGGACATTCAGTACTTC. It encodes CASSLQGDIQYF.

CDR3 coding DNA: TGTGCCAGCAGCCCCGCCGCGGTAGCGGGGCAAGAGACCCAGTACTTC. Protein sequence: CASSPAAVAGQETQYF. V usage is TRBV3-1 and J usage is TRBJ2-5, with TRBD2 matching 8 bases. This CDR3 region has 16 residues. V was clipped by 4 bases and J by 2 bases; unmatched bases: 9. Per the germline V gene, CDR1 is LGHDT and CDR2 is YNNKEL (reference sequence).

This chain links TRBV7-2 with TRBJ1-5, with D perhaps matching TRBD1 (5 bases). This CDR3 has 15 amino acids. Germline V gene sequence: CDR1 SGHTA, CDR2 FQGNSA. Trimming cost V 1 base and J 6 bases, with 13 bases left between them. The CDR3 spells CASSLGVGTGQPQHF. CDR3 in DNA: TGTGCCAGCAGCTTAGGGGTAGGAACAGGTCAGCCCCAGCATTTT.

This clonotype was observed a handful of times. The chain couples TRBV12-3 or TRBV12-4 to TRBJ2-5, with TRBD1 as a possible D gene (6 bases). The V and J ends lost 7 bases and 2 bases respectively, with 14 bases between them. This CDR3 comprises 14 residues. The CDR3 loop reads CASTHRDNQETQYF. The DNA of the CDR3 is TGTGCCAGCACCCACCGGGACAATCAAGAGACCCAGTACTTC.

The chain has TRBV20-1 and TRBJ1-2; 7 nucleotides match TRBD1. V trimming: 6 bases; J trimming: 5 bases; junction bases outside the gene matches: 9. CDR1 and CDR2 (germline): DFQATT, SNEGSKA (reference sequence). The CDR3 is 13 residues long. Here the CDR3 DNA reads TGCAGTGCCCCGACAGGGAATTTTTATGGCTACACCTTC. The encoded protein is CSAPTGNFYGYTF.

At least ten counts were recorded for this clonotype. The V call is TRBV7-2, the J call TRBJ2-3, with D possibly being TRBD1 or TRBD2 (5 bases each). CDR1 is SGHTA, CDR2 FQGNSA, per germline. The CDR3 loop spans 17 amino acids. Trimming removed 4 bases at V and 1 base at J, with 18 bases between. The CDR3 spells CASSSLYRDDRTDTQYF. CDR3 in DNA: TGTGCCAGCAGCTCCTTATACCGGGACGATCGCACAGATACGCAGTATTTT.

About this clonotype: This may be a read error: a much more frequent sequence differs by one nucleotide. The CDR3 ends on some other residue instead of the conserved phenylalanine or tryptophan, so this is likely a read error. The rearrangement uses TRBV7-8 and TRBJ1-1, with no clear D. CDR1 is SGHVS and CDR2 is FQNEAQ in the germline V gene. With 1 base removed from V and 3 bases from J, the gap between germline ends came to 18 bases. The CDR3 consists of 17 residues. CDR3 nucleotide sequence: TGTGCCAGCAGCTTAGTCCTCGTGGGGAGGGCGGACACTGAAGCTTTCTAT. Its translation: CASSLVLVGRADTEAFY.